These T cell receptor beta chains were read from a single sample in a study of T cell repertoires in cytomegalovirus infection. TCRdb analysed the reads with MiXCR anew, one entry per CDR3 protein. The data contain 400,000 or so distinct CDR3 sequences, roughly 30% of them seen just once; the ten biggest clones take up around 13%. Sequenced material: PBMCs. All receptors come from a human donor in good health (CMV status not recorded). Some clones in this sample may be carry-over from other donors' samples. Each CDR3 is given with its conserved first and last residue. The D gene is left open where the match is weak. The size of a clone is reported for some rows only, either as once, few or many, or as a class for expanded clones.

V: TRBV12-3/TRBV12-4; D: NA; size: many; J: TRBJ1-1; DNA: TGTGCCAGCAGTTTACCCGGGGCCGGGAACACTGAAGCTTTCTTT; CDR3: CASSLPGAGNTEAFF
V: TRBV6-1; D: NA; size: few; J: TRBJ2-1; DNA: TGTGCCAGCGGCAACAGTTTCGATGAGCAGTTCTTC; CDR3: CASGNSFDEQFF
V: TRBV6-6; D: NA; size: few; J: TRBJ1-5; DNA: TGTGCCAGCAGTTTGGCAGGGCGTCCCAATCAGCCCCAGCATTTT; CDR3: CASSLAGRPNQPQHF
V: TRBV7-6; D: NA; size: once; J: TRBJ2-3; DNA: TGTGCCAGCAGCTTACGGGGGTCCGCAGATACGCAGTCTTTT; CDR3: CASSLRGSADTQSF
V: TRBV12-3/TRBV12-4; D: NA; size: NA; J: TRBJ1-6; DNA: TGTGCCAACCCAGGGAGCTCCTATAATTCACCCCTCCACTTT; CDR3: CANPGSSYNSPLHF
V: TRBV4-3; D: NA; size: NA; J: TRBJ2-1; DNA: TGCGCCAGCAGCCAAGATCGGGAACGGACCCAGTTCTTC; CDR3: CASSQDRERTQFF
V: TRBV6-1; D: NA; size: NA; J: TRBJ1-1; DNA: TGTGCCAGCAGTAACACAGGGTTCACTGAAGCTTTCTTT; CDR3: CASSNTGFTEAFF
V: TRBV6-5; D: TRBD2; size: NA; J: TRBJ2-3; DNA: TGTGCCAGCAGTTCCCCAGGGACTAGCGGGGGGGTTGGAGATACGCAGTATTTT; CDR3: CASSSPGTSGGVGDTQYF
V: TRBV18; D: NA; size: NA; J: TRBJ2-7; DNA: TGTGCCAGCTCACCACCGGACGGGTCCTACGAGCAGTACTTC; CDR3: CASSPPDGSYEQYF
V: TRBV7-9; D: NA; size: few; J: TRBJ2-1; DNA: TGTGCCAGCAGCTTAGTGTTAGATGAGCAGTTCTTC; CDR3: CASSLVLDEQFF
V: TRBV5-1; D: NA; size: NA; J: TRBJ2-7; DNA: TGCGCCAGCAGCTTGGCCAGTTCGATTGGACCCGTCTACGAGCAGTACTTC; CDR3: CASSLASSIGPVYEQYF
V: TRBV4-2; D: NA; size: few; J: TRBJ2-1; DNA: TGTGCCAGCAGCCAAGTTCCGGGCGATGAGCAGTTCTTC; CDR3: CASSQVPGDEQFF
V: TRBV12-3/TRBV12-4; D: NA; size: NA; J: TRBJ1-1; DNA: TGTGCCAGCAGTCAGACAGCTTTGAACACTGAAGCTTTCTTT; CDR3: CASSQTALNTEAFF
V: TRBV11-1; D: NA; size: NA; J: TRBJ2-2; DNA: TGTGCCAGCAGCTCCCTGGGGGGGGCGACCGGGGAGCTGTTTTTT; CDR3: CASSSLGGATGELFF
V: TRBV7-8; D: TRBD1; size: many; J: TRBJ1-1; DNA: TGTGCCAGCAGCACCCGATACAGGGGACACACTGAAGCTTTCTTT; CDR3: CASSTRYRGHTEAFF
V: TRBV25-1; D: TRBD2; size: NA; J: TRBJ2-3; DNA: TGTGCCAGCAGTGATAAACTTTCTAGCGGGTCCGCCACAGATACGCAGTATTTT; CDR3: CASSDKLSSGSATDTQYF
V: TRBV14; D: NA; size: NA; J: TRBJ1-1; DNA: TGTGCCAGCAGCCAAACAGGGAACGTCGTGGCAGCTTTCTTT; CDR3: CASSQTGNVVAAFF
V: TRBV14; D: NA; size: NA; J: TRBJ1-3; DNA: TGTGCCAGCAGCCAAGAGACAGAGTACTCTGGAAACACCATATATTTT; CDR3: CASSQETEYSGNTIYF
V: TRBV6-2/TRBV6-3; D: NA; size: NA; J: TRBJ1-5; DNA: TGTGCCAGTCTCCTGACTGGGGGGACTAGCAATCAGCCCCAGCATTTT; CDR3: CASLLTGGTSNQPQHF
V: TRBV5-6; D: TRBD1; size: NA; J: TRBJ2-7; DNA: TGTGCCAGCCGCTACACCGACAGGGTTTACGAGCAGTACTTC; CDR3: CASRYTDRVYEQYF